This record looks at one TCR beta chain sequence and its context. This sample is part of a study of cytomegalovirus exposure and HLA in healthy donors. Sequencing was performed with immunoSEQ multiplex PCR; in TCRdb, only in-frame clones are kept and a portion is missing. The sample shows over 110,000 clones, about 87% of them seen only once. Germline V lookup: CDR1 MGHRA, CDR2 YSYEKL. V was cut by 2 bases and J by 0 bases, with 11 bases left in between. The CDR3 has 15 amino acids. The V gene is TRBV4-1, the J gene TRBJ2-7, with D perhaps matching TRBD2 (6 bases). Sample: PBMCs. This clonotype was obtained from a man aged 18 to 35 in good health and CMV-seropositive. The CDR3 DNA reads as TGCGCCAGCAGCCAAAACCGGGACTCCTCCTACGAGCAGTACTTC. Translation gives CASSQNRDSSYEQYF.